This T cell receptor beta chain was retrieved from a study of T cells expressing NK-cell markers. Background on the study: The eight sequenced donors comprised seven who were HCMV-seropositive and one who was seronegative.

Overall study results and limits: These clonotypes also led the CD3+CD56-NKG2C+ fraction in four donors. Of the CD8+ T cell pool in over 5 donors, roughly 1.0-8% was accounted for by dominant NKG2C+ clonotypes.

TCRdb re-called the 5' RACE reads, yielding one record per CDR3 amino acid sequence without DNA. This sample carries 500,000 to 700,000 distinct CDR3 sequences, with approximately 3.6% going to the ten biggest clones. The CDR3 is 12 residues long. Germline-derived CDR1 and CDR2 are SGHTA and FQGNSA. A remark on this clonotype: The antigen remains unidentified.

The sequence was collected from a man between 18 and 35 years old in good health. The sample was blood T cells: a sorted CD56 or NKG2C T cell subset, CD4+ or CD8+ T cells, or bulk PBMC T cells (not recorded which). The chain combines TRBV7-2 with TRBJ2-7; the TCRdb call, TRBD2, lacks DNA for checking. The CDR3 here is CASSFRDSLQYF.